The clone carrying this TCR beta chain was picked up a small number of times. Its antigen is still unknown. TCRdb itself ran the RT-PCR reads through MiXCR, one entry per CDR3 protein. Seen here are 530,000 or so distinct CDR3 sequences, 25% observed once, and the top ten hold less than 2.5%. The data are from a study of response to subunit inactivated influenza vaccine. Study-wide results and limits: New T cells are recruited in small numbers by each seasonal influenza vaccination, according to the authors' suggestion.

Unmatched junction bases numbered 9, after V lost 8 bases and J lost 1 base. This CDR3 comprises 15 residues. Germline V gene lookup returns CDR1 MDHEN and CDR2 SYDVKM. The TCR originated in a man aged 50-60 years who received an inactivated influenza vaccine. Sample: CD4+ T cells sorted from PBMCs, taken more than 4 days after vaccination. The V call is TRBV28, the J call TRBJ2-3; 7 bases fit TRBD2. The DNA for the CDR3 is TGTGCCAGCCGCGGGGGAGGCATTGGCACAGATACGCAGTATTTT. It codes for CASRGGGIGTDTQYF.